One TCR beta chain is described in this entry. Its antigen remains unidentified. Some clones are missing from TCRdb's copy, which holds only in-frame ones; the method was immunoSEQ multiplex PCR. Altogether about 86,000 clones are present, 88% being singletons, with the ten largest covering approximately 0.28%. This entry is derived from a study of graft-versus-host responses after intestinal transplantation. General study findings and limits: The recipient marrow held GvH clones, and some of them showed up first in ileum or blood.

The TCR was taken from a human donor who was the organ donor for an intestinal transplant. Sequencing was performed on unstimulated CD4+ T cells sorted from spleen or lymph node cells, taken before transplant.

The DNA for the CDR3 is TGTGCCAGCAGCGTAGTTAACTCTGGAGGTGGGGCTTTCTTT. It specifies CASSVVNSGGGAFF. The chain links TRBV9 to TRBJ1-1; D gene uncertain. With 0 bases removed from V and 11 bases from J, the gap between germline ends came to 17 bases. This CDR3 region has 14 residues. The germline gives CDR1 SGDLS, CDR2 YYNGEE.